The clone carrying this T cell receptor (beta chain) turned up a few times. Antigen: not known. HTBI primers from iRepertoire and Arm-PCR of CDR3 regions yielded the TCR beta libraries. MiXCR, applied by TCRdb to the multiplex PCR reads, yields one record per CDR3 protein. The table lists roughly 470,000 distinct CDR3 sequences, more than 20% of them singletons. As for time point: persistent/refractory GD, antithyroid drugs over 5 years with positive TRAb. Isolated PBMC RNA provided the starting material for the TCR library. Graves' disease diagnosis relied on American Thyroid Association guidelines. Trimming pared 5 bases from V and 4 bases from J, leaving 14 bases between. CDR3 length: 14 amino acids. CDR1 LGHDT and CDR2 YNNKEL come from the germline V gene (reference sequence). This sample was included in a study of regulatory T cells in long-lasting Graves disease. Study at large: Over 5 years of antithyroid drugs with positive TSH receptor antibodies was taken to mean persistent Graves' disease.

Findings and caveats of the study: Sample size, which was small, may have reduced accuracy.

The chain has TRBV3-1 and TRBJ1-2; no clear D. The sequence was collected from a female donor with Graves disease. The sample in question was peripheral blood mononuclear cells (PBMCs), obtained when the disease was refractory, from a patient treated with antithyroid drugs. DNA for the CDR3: TGTGCCAGCAGCGCTATGGGGTTGAGCTATGGCTACACCTTC. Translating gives CASSAMGLSYGYTF. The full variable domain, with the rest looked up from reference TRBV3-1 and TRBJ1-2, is DTAVSQTPKYLVTQMGNDKSIKCEQNLGHDTMYWYKQDSKKFLKIMFSYNNKELIINETVPNRFSPKSPDKAHLNLHINSLELGDSAVYFCASSAMGLSYGYTFGSGTRLTVV.